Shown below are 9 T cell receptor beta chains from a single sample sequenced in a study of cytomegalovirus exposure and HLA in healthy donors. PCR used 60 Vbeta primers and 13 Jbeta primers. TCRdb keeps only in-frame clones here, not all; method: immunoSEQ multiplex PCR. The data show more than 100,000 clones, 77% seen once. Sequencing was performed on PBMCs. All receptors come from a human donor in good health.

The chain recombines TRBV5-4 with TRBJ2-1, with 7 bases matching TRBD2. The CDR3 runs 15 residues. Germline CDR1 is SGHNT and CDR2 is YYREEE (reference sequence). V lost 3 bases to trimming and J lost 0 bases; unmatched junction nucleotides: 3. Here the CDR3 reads CASSSQRGSYNEQFF. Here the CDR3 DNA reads TGTGCCAGCAGCTCCCAGCGGGGCTCCTACAATGAGCAGTTCTTC.

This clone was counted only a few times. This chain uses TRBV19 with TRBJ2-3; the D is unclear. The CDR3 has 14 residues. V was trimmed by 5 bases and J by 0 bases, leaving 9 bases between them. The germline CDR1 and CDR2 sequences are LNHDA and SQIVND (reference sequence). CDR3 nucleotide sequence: TGTGCCAGTAGTGTCGTCACTAGCACAGATACGCAGTATTTT. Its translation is CASSVVTSTDTQYF.

CDR3 sequence (DNA): TGCAGCGCAACCTCACGGGTGTCCGGCTCCTACAATGAGCAGTTCTTC. Protein product: CSATSRVSGSYNEQFF. This rearrangement joins TRBV29-1 to TRBJ2-1; no clear D. Germline CDR1 and CDR2: SQVTM and ANQGSEA. V was trimmed by 7 bases and J by 0 bases, leaving 19 bases between them. CDR3 size: 16 residues.

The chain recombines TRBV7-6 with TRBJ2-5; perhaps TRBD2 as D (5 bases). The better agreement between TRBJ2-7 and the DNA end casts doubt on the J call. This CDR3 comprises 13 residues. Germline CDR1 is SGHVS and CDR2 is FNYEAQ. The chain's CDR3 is CASSSGERVEQYF. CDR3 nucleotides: TGTGCCAGCAGCTCAGGAGAGAGGGTCGAGCAGTACTTC.

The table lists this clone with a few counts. CDR3 protein: CASEAGNSGNTIYF. The CDR3, as DNA: TGTGCCAGCGAAGCAGGCAACTCTGGAAACACCATATATTTT. The V gene is TRBV19, the J gene TRBJ1-3; D is ambiguous. Germline CDR1 reads LNHDA; CDR2 reads SQIVND (reference sequence). The V end lost 9 bases, the J end lost 0 bases, and 12 bases lay between the germline ends. This CDR3 region has 14 residues.

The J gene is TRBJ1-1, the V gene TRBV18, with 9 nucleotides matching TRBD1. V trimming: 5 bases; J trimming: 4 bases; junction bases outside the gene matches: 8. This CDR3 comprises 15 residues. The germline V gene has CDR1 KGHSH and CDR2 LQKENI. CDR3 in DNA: TGTGCCAGCTCAGCATCAGGACAGGGGATCACTGAAGCTTTCTTT. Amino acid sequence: CASSASGQGITEAFF.

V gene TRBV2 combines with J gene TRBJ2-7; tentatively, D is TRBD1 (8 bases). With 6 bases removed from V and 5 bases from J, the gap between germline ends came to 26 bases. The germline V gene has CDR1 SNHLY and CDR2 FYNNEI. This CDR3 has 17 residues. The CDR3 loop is CASRETGAWREFNEQYF. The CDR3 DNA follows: TGTGCCAGCAGGGAGACAGGGGCTTGGCGGGAGTTCAACGAGCAGTACTTC. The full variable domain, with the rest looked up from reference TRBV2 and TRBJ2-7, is EPEVTQTPSHQVTQMGQEVILRCVPISNHLYFYWYRQILGQKVEFLVSFYNNEISEKSEIFDDQFSVERPDGSNFTLKIRSTKLEDSAMYFCASRETGAWREFNEQYFGPGTRLTVT.

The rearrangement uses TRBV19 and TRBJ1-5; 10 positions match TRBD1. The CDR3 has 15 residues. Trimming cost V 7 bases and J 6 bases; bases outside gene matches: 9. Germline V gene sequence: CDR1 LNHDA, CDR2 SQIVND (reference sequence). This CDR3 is CASNIGTGEGQPQHF. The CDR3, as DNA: TGTGCCAGTAATATCGGGACAGGGGAAGGTCAGCCCCAGCATTTT.

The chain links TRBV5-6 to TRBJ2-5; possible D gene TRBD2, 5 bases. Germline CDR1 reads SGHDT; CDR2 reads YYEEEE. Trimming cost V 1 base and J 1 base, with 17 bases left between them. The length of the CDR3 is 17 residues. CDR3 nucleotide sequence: TGTGCCAGCAGCTTGTTGGCGGGTGACTTGACCCAAGAGACCCAGTACTTC. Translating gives CASSLLAGDLTQETQYF.